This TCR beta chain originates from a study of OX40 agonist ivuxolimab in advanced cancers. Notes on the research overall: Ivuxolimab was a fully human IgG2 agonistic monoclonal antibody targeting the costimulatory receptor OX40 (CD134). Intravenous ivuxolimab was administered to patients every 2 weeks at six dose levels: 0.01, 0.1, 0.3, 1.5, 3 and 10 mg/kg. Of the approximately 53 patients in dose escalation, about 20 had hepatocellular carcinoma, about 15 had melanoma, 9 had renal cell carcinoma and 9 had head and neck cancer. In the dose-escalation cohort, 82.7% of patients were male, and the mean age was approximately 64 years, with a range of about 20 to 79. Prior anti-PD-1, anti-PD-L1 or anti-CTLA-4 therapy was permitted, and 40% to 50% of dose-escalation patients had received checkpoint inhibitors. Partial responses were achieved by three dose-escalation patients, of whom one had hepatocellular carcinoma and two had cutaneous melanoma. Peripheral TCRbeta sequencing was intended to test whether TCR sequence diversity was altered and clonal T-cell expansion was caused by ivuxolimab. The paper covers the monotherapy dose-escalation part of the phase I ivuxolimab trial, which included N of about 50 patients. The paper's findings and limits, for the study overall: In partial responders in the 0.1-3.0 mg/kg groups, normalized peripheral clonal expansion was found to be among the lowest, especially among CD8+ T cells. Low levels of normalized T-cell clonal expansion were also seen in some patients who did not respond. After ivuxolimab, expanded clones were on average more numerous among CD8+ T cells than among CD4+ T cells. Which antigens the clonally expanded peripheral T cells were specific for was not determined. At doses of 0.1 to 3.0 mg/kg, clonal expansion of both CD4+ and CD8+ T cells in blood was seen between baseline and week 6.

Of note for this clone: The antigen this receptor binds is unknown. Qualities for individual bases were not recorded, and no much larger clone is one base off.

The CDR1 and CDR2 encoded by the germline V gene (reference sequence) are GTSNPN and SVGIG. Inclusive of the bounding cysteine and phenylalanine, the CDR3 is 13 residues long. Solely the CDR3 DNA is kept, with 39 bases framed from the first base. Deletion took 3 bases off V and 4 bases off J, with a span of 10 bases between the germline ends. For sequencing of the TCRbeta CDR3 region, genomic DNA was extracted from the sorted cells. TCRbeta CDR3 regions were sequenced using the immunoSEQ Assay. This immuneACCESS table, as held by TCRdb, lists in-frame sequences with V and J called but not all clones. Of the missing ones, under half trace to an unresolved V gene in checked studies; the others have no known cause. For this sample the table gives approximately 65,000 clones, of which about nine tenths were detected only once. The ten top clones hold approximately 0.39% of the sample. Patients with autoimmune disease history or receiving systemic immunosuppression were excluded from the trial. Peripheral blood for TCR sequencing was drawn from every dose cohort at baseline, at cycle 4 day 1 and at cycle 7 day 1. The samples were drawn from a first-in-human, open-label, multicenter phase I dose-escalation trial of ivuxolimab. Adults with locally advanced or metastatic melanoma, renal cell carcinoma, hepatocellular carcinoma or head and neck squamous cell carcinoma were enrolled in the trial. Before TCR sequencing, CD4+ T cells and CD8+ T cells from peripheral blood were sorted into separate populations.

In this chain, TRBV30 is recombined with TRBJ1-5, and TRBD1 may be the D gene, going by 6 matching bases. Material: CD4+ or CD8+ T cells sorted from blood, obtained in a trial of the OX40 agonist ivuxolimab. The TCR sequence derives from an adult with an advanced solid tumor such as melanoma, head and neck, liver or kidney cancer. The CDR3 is CAWRQGTNQPQHF. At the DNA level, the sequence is TGTGCCTGGAGACAGGGCACTAATCAGCCCCAGCATTTT.